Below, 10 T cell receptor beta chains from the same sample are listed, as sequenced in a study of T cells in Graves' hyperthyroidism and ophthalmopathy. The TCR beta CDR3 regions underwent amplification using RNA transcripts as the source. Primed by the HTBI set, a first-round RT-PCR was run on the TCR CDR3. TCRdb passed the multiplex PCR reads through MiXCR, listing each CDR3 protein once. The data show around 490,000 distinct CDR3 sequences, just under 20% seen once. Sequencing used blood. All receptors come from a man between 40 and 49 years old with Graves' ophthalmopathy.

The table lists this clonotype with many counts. The CDR3 region has the DNA TGTGCCACCAGTCCACCCGGGACAGGAGAACGTTTCGAGCAGTACTTC. Translating it yields CATSPPGTGERFEQYF. The V gene is TRBV24-1, the J gene TRBJ2-7; 8 bases match TRBD1. The germline V gene has CDR1 KGHDR and CDR2 SFDVKD. The length of the CDR3 is 16 residues. After removal of 6 bases from V and 6 bases from J, the junction contained 15 bases not matched to a gene.

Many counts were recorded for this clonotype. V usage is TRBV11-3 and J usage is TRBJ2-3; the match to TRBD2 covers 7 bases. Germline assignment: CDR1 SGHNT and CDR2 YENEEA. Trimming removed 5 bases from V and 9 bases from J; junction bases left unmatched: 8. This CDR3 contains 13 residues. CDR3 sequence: CASSVSGLATQYF. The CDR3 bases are TGTGCCAGCAGCGTTAGCGGGCTGGCCACGCAGTATTTT.

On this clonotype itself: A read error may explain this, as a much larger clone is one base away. For the CDR3, the DNA is TGCGCCAGCAGCACCACGAACACCGGGGAGCTGTTTTTT. This gives the protein CASSTTNTGELFF. This chain joins TRBV5-1 and TRBJ2-2; D remains ambiguous. The germline V and J ends were trimmed by 4 bases and 0 bases, with 4 bases remaining between them. This CDR3 contains 13 residues. Per the germline V gene, CDR1 is SGHRS and CDR2 is YFSETQ. The whole variable domain, filled in from reference TRBV5-1 and TRBJ2-2, reads KAGVTQTPRYLIKTRGQQVTLSCSPISGHRSVSWYQQTPGQGLQFLFEYFSETQRNKGNFPGRFSGRQFSNSRSEMNVSTLELGDSALYLCASSTTNTGELFFGEGSRLTVL.

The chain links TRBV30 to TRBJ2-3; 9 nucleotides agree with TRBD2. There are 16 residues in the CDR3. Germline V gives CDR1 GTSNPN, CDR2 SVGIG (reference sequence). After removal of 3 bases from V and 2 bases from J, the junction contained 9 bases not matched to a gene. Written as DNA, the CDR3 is TGTGCCTGGAGGAGGGGCCTAGCGGGAAACACAGATACGCAGTATTTT. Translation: CAWRRGLAGNTDTQYF.

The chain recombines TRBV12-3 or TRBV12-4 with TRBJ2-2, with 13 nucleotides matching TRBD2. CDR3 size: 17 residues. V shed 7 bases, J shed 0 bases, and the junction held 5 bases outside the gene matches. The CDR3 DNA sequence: TGTGCCAGCACCATGACTAGCGGGGGGTCGAACACCGGGGAGCTGTTTTTT. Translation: CASTMTSGGSNTGELFF.

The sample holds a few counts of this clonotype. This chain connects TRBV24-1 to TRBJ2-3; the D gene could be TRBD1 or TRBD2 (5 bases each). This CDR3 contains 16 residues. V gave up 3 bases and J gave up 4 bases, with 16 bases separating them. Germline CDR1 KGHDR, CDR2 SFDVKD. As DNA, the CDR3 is TGTGCCACCAGTGATGAGGGCAGGGTCGGGGCAGATACGCAGTATTTT. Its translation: CATSDEGRVGADTQYF.

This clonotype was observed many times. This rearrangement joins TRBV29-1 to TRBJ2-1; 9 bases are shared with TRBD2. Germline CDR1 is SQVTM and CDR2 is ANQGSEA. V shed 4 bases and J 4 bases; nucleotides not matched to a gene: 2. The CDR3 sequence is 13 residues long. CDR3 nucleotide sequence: TGCAGCGTTGTTGCGGGAGGGTACAATGAGCAGTTCTTC. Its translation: CSVVAGGYNEQFF.

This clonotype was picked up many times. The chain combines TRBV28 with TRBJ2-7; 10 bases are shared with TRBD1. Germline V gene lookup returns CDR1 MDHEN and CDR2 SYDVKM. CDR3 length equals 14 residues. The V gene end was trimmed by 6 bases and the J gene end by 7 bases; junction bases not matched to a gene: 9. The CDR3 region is CASSPGTGVGEQYF. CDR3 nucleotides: TGTGCCAGCAGCCCCGGGACAGGGGTTGGTGAGCAGTACTTC.

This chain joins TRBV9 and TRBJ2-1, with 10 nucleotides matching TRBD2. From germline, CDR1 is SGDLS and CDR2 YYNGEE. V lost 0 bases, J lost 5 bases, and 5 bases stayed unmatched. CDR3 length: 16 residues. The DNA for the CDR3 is TGTGCCAGCAGCGTAGCGGCTAGCGGGGGAAACAATGAGCAGTTCTTC. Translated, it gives CASSVAASGGNNEQFF.

For the CDR3, the DNA is TGTGCCAGCTCACGCCGAATACAGGGCGATTCAGATACGCAGTATTTT. This codes for CASSRRIQGDSDTQYF. The chain carries TRBV18 and TRBJ2-3, with TRBD1 as a possible D gene (6 bases). The V end was cut by 4 bases, the J end by 4 bases, with 18 bases between. Germline V CDR1 and CDR2: KGHSH, LQKENI. CDR3 length: 16 residues.